The source of this T cell receptor (beta chain) is a study of OX40 agonist ivuxolimab in advanced cancers. Clones were read by immunoSEQ multiplex PCR, and TCRdb kept only the in-frame ones, dropping some. The sample holds 70,000 to 80,000 clones, approximately 88% seen once. Details on this clone: No antigen is known for it.

The study's findings and limits: CD4+ and CD8+ blood T cells expanded clonally by week 6 at 0.1 to 3.0 mg/kg. In the 0.1-3.0 mg/kg groups, partial responders showed among the lowest expansion. More expanded clones were found, on average, in CD8+ than in CD4+ T cells.

The sequence came from an adult with an advanced solid tumor such as melanoma, head and neck, liver or kidney cancer. The sample here was CD4+ or CD8+ T cells sorted from blood, taken in a trial of the OX40 agonist ivuxolimab.

CDR3 loop: CASSMGQGANYGYTF. The CDR3 DNA reads TGTGCCAGTAGTATGGGACAGGGGGCAAACTATGGCTACACCTTC. The rearrangement uses TRBV19 and TRBJ1-2; 12 nucleotides line up with TRBD1. The CDR3 totals 15 residues. V lost 3 bases and J lost 2; bases outside the gene matches: 1. Germline V gene lookup returns CDR1 LNHDA and CDR2 SQIVND (reference sequence). The full variable domain, in which reference TRBV19 and TRBJ1-2 provide the parts outside the CDR3, is DGGITQSPKYLFRKEGQNVTLSCEQNLNHDAMYWYRQDPGQGLRLIYYSQIVNDFQKGDIAEGYSVSREKKESFPLTVTSAQKNPTAFYLCASSMGQGANYGYTFGSGTRLTVV.